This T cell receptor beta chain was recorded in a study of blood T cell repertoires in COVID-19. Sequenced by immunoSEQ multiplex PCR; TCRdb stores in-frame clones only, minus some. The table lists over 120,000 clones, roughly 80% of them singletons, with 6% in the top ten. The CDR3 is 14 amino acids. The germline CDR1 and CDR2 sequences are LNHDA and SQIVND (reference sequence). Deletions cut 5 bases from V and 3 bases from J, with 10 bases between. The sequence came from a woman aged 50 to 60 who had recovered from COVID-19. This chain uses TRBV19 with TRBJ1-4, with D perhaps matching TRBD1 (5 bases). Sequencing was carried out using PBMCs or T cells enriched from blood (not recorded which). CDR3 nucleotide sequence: TGTGCCAGTAGTTGGGGGGTATCTAATGAAAAACTGTTTTTT. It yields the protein CASSWGVSNEKLFF.